This TCR beta chain was documented in a study of identical twins. Study-wide points: Conclusions relied on cross-sectional statistical analysis, not following the same donors. Within monozygotic twins, out-of-frame TCR alpha sharing was underestimated by the models.

The CDR3 contains 16 residues. The germline V gene has CDR1 SGHVS and CDR2 FNYEAQ. V was shortened by 0 bases and J by 2 bases, with 13 bases between the two germline ends. Concerning this clonotype itself: Antigen unknown.

TCRdb redid the calling of the 5' RACE reads with MiXCR, one entry per CDR3 protein. The repertoire has around 650,000 distinct CDR3 sequences, under 8.5% of them found once; the top ten carry 1.5% to 2%. These data were also reused for a study on yellow fever vaccine responses in identical twins.

The TCR originated in a woman between 18 and 29 years old in good health. This rearrangement joins TRBV7-6 to TRBJ2-5, with D unresolved. Sequencing used PBMCs. The CDR3 reads CASSLAPPDGQETQYF. CDR3 nucleotides: TGTGCCAGCAGCTTAGCGCCACCAGACGGGCAAGAGACCCAGTACTTC.